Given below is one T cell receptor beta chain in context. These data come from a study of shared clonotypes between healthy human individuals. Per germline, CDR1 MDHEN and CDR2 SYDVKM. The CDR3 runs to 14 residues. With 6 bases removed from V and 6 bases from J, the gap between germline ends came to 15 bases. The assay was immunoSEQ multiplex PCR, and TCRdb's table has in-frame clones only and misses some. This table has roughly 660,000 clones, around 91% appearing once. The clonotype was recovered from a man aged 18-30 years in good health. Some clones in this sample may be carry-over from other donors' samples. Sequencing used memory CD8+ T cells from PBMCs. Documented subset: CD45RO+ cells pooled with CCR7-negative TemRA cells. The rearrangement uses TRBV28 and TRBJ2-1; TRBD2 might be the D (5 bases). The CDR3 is CASRWTLGSNEQFF. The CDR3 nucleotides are TGTGCCAGCAGATGGACCTTGGGGAGCAATGAGCAGTTCTTC.